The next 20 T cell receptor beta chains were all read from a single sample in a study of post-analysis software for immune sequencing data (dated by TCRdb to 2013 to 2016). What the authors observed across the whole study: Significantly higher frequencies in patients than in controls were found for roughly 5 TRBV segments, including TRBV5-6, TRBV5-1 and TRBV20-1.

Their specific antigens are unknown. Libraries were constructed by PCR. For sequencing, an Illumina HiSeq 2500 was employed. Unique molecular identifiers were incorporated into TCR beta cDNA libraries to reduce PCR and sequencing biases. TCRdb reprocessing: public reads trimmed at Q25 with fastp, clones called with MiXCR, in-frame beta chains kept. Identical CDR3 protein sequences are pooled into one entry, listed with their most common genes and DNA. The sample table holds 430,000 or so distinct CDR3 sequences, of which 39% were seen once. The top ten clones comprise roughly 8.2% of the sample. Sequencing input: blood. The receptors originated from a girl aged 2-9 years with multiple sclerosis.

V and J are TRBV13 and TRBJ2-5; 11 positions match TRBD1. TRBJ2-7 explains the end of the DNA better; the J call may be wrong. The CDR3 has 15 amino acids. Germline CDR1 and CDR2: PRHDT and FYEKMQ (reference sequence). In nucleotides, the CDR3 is TGTGCCAGCAGCTTAAGCGGGACAGGGGGTTTCGAGCAGTACTTC. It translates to CASSLSGTGGFEQYF.

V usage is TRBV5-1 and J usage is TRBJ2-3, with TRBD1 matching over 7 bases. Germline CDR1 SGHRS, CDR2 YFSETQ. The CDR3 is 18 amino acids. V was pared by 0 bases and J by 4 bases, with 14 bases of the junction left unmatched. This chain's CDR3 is CASSLGRDRLLTADTQYF. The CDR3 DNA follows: TGCGCCAGCAGCTTGGGCCGGGACAGACTCCTCACAGCAGATACGCAGTATTTT.

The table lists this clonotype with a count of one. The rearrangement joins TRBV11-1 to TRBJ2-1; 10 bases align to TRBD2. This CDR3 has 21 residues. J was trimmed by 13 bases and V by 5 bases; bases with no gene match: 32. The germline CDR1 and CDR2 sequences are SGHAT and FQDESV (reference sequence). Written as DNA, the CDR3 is TGTGCCAGCAGCCCCCGAGTAACTTCGTCGTCAGCGGGAGGGAAGACTGGATTTCAGTTCTTC. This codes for CASSPRVTSSSAGGKTGFQFF. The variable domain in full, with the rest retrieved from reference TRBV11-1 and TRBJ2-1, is EAEVAQSPRYKITEKSQAVAFWCDPISGHATLYWYRQILGQGPELLVQFQDESVVDDSQLPKDRFSAERLKGVDSTLKIQPAELGDSAMYLCASSPRVTSSSAGGKTGFQFFGPGTRLTVL.

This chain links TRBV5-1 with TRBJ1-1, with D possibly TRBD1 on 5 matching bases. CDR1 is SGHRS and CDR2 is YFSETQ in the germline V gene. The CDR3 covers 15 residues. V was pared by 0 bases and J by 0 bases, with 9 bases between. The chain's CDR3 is CASSLGAGLNTEAFF. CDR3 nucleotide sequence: TGCGCCAGCAGCTTGGGGGCAGGGTTGAACACTGAAGCTTTCTTT.

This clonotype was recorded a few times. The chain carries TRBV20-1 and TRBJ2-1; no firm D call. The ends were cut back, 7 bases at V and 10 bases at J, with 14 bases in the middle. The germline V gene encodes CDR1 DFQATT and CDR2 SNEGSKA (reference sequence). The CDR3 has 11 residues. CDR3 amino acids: CSVNGPSEQFF. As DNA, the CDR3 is TGCAGTGTCAACGGTCCATCCGAGCAGTTCTTC.

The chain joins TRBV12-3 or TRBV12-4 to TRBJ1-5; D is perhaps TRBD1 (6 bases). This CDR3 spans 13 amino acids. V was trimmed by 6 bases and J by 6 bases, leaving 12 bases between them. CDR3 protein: CASSLQGVQPQHF. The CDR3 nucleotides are TGTGCCAGCAGCCTACAGGGTGTTCAGCCCCAGCATTTT.

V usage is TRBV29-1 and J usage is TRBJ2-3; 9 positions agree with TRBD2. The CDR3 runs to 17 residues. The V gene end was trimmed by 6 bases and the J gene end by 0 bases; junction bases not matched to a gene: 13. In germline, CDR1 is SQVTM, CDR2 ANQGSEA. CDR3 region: CSVSYSAGGISTDTQYF. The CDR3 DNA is TGCAGCGTCTCGTACTCAGCGGGAGGCATAAGCACAGATACGCAGTATTTT.

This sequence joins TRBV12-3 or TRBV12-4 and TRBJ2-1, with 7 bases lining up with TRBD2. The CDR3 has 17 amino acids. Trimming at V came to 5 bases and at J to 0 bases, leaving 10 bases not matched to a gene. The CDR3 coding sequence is TGTGCCAGCAGTACCAGGACTAGTGCGAGCTCCTACAATGAGCAGTTCTTC. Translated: CASSTRTSASSYNEQFF.

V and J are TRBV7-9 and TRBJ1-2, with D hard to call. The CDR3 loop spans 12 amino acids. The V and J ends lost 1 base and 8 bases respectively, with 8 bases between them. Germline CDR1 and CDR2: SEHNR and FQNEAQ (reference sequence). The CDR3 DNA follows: TGTGCCAGCAGCTTAGAGACGATGGGCTACACCTTC. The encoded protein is CASSLETMGYTF.

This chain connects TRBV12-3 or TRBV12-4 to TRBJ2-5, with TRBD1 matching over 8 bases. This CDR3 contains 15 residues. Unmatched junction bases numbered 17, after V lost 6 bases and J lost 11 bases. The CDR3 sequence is CASSPGGRVYNEQYF. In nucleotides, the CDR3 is TGTGCCAGCAGCCCAGGGGGCAGAGTATACAATGAGCAGTACTTC.

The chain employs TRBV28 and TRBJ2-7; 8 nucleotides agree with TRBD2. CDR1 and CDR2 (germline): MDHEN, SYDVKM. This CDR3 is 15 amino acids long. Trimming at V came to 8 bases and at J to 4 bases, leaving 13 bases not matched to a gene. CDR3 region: CASSPGGGGRYEQYF. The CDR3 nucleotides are TGTGCCAGCTCCCCGGGAGGCGGGGGGCGGTACGAGCAGTACTTC.

The CDR3 DNA sequence: TGTGCCATCAGAATAGGGGCAGGCGGGAATGGTGAGCAGTTCTTC. Protein product: CAIRIGAGGNGEQFF. V is TRBV10-3 and J is TRBJ2-1, with D perhaps matching TRBD2 (6 bases). The germline V gene has CDR1 ENHRY and CDR2 SYGVKD. CDR3 length: 15 amino acids. V was trimmed by 6 bases and J by 9 bases, leaving 21 bases between them.

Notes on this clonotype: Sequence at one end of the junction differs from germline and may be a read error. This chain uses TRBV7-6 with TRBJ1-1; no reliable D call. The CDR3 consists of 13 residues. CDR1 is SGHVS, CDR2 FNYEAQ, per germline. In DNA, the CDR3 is TGTGCCAGCAGTTCGACAAGGAACACTGGAGCTTTCTTT. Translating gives CASSSTRNTGAFF.

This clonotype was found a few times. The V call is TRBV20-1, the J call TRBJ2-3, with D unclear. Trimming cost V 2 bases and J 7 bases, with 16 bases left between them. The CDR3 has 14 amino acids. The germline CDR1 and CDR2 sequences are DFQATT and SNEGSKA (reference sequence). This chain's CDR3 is CSARSRTSRYTQYF. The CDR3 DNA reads TGCAGTGCTAGATCCCGAACATCTAGGTATACGCAGTATTTT.

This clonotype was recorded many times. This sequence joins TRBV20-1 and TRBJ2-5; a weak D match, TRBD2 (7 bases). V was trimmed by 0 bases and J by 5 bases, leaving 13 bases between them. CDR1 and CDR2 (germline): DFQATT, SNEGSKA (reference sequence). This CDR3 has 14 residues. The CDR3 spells CSARDFGGLETQYF. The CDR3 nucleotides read TGCAGTGCTAGAGATTTCGGGGGGCTGGAGACCCAGTACTTC.

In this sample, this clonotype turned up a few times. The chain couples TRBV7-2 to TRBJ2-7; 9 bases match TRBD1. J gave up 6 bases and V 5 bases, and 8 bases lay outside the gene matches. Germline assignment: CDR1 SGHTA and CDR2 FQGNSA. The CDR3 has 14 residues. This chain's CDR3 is CASSLPGTGREQYF. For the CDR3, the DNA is TGTGCCAGCAGCCTCCCCGGGACAGGGCGCGAGCAGTACTTC.

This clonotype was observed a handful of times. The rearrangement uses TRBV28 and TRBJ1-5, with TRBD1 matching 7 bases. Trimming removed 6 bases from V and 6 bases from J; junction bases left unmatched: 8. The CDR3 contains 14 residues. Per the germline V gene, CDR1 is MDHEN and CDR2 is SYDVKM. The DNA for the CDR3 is TGTGCCAGCAGCTATCCGGCAGGGGGTCAGCCCCAGCATTTT. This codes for CASSYPAGGQPQHF.

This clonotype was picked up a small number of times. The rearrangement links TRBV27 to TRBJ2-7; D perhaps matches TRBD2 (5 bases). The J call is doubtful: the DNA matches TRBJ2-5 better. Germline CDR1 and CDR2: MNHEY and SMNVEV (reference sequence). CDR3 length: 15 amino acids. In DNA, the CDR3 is TGTGCCAGCAGCCAAGCGAAGGAGGTAAAAGAGACCCAGTACTTC. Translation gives CASSQAKEVKETQYF.

The chain's CDR3 is CASSLGLATQYF. In DNA, the CDR3 is TGTGCCAGCAGCTTAGGGTTGGCTACGCAGTATTTT. V usage is TRBV7-2 and J usage is TRBJ2-3, with D unresolved. Looked up from germline, CDR1 is SGHTA and CDR2 is FQGNSA. CDR3 length: 12 amino acids. Trimming shortened V by 1 base and J by 8 bases, and 7 bases separated the two germline ends.

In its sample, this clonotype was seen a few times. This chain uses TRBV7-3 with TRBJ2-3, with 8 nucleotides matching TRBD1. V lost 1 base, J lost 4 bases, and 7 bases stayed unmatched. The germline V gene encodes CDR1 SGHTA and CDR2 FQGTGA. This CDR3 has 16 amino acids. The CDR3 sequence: CASSLIGTGGSDTQYF. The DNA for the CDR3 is TGTGCCAGCAGCTTAATTGGCACAGGGGGATCAGATACGCAGTATTTT.